This passage covers 13 T cell receptor beta chains from one sample sequenced in a study of shared T cell receptors in the human thymus (dated by TCRdb to the early 2020s). Libraries were constructed by the immunoSEQ multiplex PCR assay. TCRdb retrieved this table from immuneACCESS and kept in-frame rearrangements only. Not all clones are present; in checked studies, unresolved V genes account for under half, and no reason is known for the remainder. This sample gives about 730,000 clones in total; 80% to 90% of them show up just once. The top ten hold approximately 0.01% of the sample. This same sample was also part of a study on human thymus T cells.

Sequencing input: thymocytes. The receptors were gathered from a girl less than two years old with a congenital heart defect. Donor details come from another sample of the same person, matched by shared clones.

In DNA, the CDR3 is TGTGCCAGCAGCCCTATCGAAAACACCATATATTTT. Protein product: CASSPIENTIYF. The genes are TRBV7-9 and TRBJ1-3; D ambiguous. This CDR3 has 12 residues. Germline assignment: CDR1 SEHNR and CDR2 FQNEAQ (reference sequence). V lost 5 bases and J 6 bases, leaving 8 bases between the germline ends.

The chain employs TRBV29-1 and TRBJ2-1; 7 bases are shared with TRBD1. The CDR3 has 18 amino acids. V trimming: 0 bases; J trimming: 1 base; junction bases outside the gene matches: 12. Germline values: CDR1 SQVTM, CDR2 ANQGSEA. CDR3: CSVEDPTEGTASYNEQFF. The DNA of the CDR3 is TGCAGCGTTGAAGATCCTACGGAAGGGACAGCGTCCTACAATGAGCAGTTCTTC.

To note about this clone: The junction does not match germline at one end; this may be a read error. The gene calls are TRBV4-3 and TRBJ2-1, with TRBD2 as a possible D gene (5 bases). From germline, CDR1 is LGHNA and CDR2 YSLEER. The CDR3 runs to 16 residues. The CDR3 here is CASSSKYPGSCNEQFF. CDR3 bases: TGCGCCAGCAGCTCCAAGTACCCGGGGTCCTGCAATGAGCAGTTCTTC.

The chain recombines TRBV18 with TRBJ1-6; TRBD1 matches 7 bases. Germline V gene data show CDR1 as KGHSH and CDR2 as LQKENI. The CDR3 covers 18 residues. Germline trimming cut 3 bases from V and 4 bases from J; bases unmatched to any gene: 12. The CDR3: CASSPELDRENYNSPLHF. For the CDR3, the DNA is TGTGCCAGCTCACCTGAACTTGACAGGGAGAATTATAATTCACCCCTCCACTTT.

This rearrangement joins TRBV10-2 to TRBJ1-2, with 7 bases fitting TRBD1. Per the germline V gene, CDR1 is WSHSY and CDR2 is SAAADI. The CDR3 loop spans 14 amino acids. Unmatched junction bases numbered 8, after V lost 6 bases and J lost 4 bases. DNA of the CDR3: TGCGCCAGCAGCTACAGGGGAGGAGGCTATGGCTACACCTTC. Translating gives CASSYRGGGYGYTF.

The chain combines TRBV4-1 with TRBJ2-2, with 7 bases matching TRBD1. Trimming cost V 0 bases and J 1 base; bases outside gene matches: 20. CDR3 length: 22 residues. From germline, CDR1 is MGHRA and CDR2 YSYEKL. This CDR3 is CASSQERGRQNGEQGNTGELFF. For the CDR3, the DNA is TGCGCCAGCAGCCAAGAAAGGGGGCGACAGAATGGGGAACAAGGGAACACCGGGGAGCTGTTTTTT.

The rearrangement joins TRBV6-1 to TRBJ2-5; 7 bases line up with TRBD1. CDR3 length: 15 amino acids. CDR1 and CDR2 from the germline V gene are MNHNS and SASEGT. J gave up 5 bases and V 5 bases, and 11 bases lay outside the gene matches. CDR3 in amino acids: CASSRRKGAMETQYF. The CDR3 DNA sequence: TGTGCCAGCAGTCGGCGCAAGGGGGCTATGGAGACCCAGTACTTC.

The chain is built from TRBV4-1 and TRBJ1-1; D is ambiguous. This CDR3 has 16 residues. The germline V gene has CDR1 MGHRA and CDR2 YSYEKL. V lost 1 base to trimming and J lost 0 bases, with 12 bases between them. The CDR3 DNA reads TGCGCCAGCAGCCAAGGTGAAGGAGGTATGAACACTGAAGCTTTCTTT. Protein: CASSQGEGGMNTEAFF.

The J gene is TRBJ1-2, the V gene TRBV19, with 10 bases identical to TRBD1. The V and J ends lost 4 bases and 5 bases, in that order; junction bases with no gene match: 10. CDR1 and CDR2 (germline): LNHDA, SQIVND (reference sequence). The CDR3 loop spans 16 amino acids. The CDR3 DNA reads as TGTGCCAGTAGTACAAGACAGGGGGCAAGGGATTATGGCTACACCTTC. Amino acids: CASSTRQGARDYGYTF.

The CDR3 spells CASSYRDRDTPEQFF. The DNA of the CDR3 is TGCGCCAGCAGCTACCGGGACAGGGACACACCGGAGCAGTTCTTC. This chain joins TRBV5-1 and TRBJ2-1; 9 bases align to TRBD1. From germline, CDR1 is SGHRS and CDR2 YFSETQ. V lost 3 bases, J lost 10 bases, and 11 bases stayed unmatched. The CDR3 runs to 15 residues.

This rearrangement joins TRBV14 to TRBJ1-2, with 8 bases matching TRBD1. This CDR3 is 15 amino acids long. V lost 4 bases and J lost 8; bases outside the gene matches: 12. Germline loops: CDR1 SGHDN, CDR2 FVKESK. CDR3 DNA sequence: TGTGCCAGCAGCCCCCGTAGCGGACAGGGCGGGGGCTACACCTTC. It encodes CASSPRSGQGGGYTF. The whole variable domain, remainder taken from reference TRBV14 and TRBJ1-2, is EAGVTQFPSHSVIEKGQTVTLRCDPISGHDNLYWYRRVMGKEIKFLLHFVKESKQDESGMPNNRFLAERTGGTYSTLKVQPAELEDSGVYFCASSPRSGQGGGYTFGSGTRLTVV.

The CDR3 is CASSPPSLYGYTF. In DNA form, the CDR3 reads TGTGCCAGCTCACCACCCTCTCTATATGGCTACACCTTC. The chain couples TRBV18 to TRBJ1-2; D unclear. Germline CDR1 KGHSH, CDR2 LQKENI. V was clipped by 0 bases and J by 5 bases, with 7 bases between them. The CDR3 is 13 amino acids. Full variable domain (remainder filled in from reference TRBV18 and TRBJ1-2): NAGVMQNPRHLVRRRGQEARLRCSPMKGHSHVYWYRQLPEEGLKFMVYLQKENIIDESGMPKERFSAEFPKEGPSILRIQQVVRGDSAAYFCASSPPSLYGYTFGSGTRLTVV.

The chain recombines TRBV19 with TRBJ2-2; D not resolved. The germline CDR1 and CDR2 sequences are LNHDA and SQIVND (reference sequence). This CDR3 is 16 amino acids long. V was cut by 5 bases and J by 2 bases, with 15 bases left in between. The CDR3 here is CASSGHSRVNTGELFF. The CDR3, as DNA: TGTGCCAGTAGTGGGCATAGTAGAGTCAACACCGGGGAGCTGTTTTTT.